The 21 T cell receptor beta chains given below trace back to one sample, sequenced in a study of shared clonotypes between healthy human individuals. Here immunoSEQ multiplex PCR was the method, and the copy in TCRdb shows in-frame clones only, minus some. Found here are around 700,000 clones, approximately 74% of them singletons; the top ten hold approximately 1.7%. Material for sequencing was memory CD4+ T cells sorted from blood. Subset indicated: CD45RA-negative fraction. These receptors were obtained from a woman aged 25-40 years in good health.

The table lists this clone with a few counts. The rearrangement joins TRBV5-1 to TRBJ1-4, with D unresolved. Germline CDR1 SGHRS, CDR2 YFSETQ. The V gene lost 4 bases and the J gene lost 3 bases, with 13 bases spanning the gap. The CDR3 is 15 amino acids. Here the CDR3 DNA reads TGCGCCAGCAGCCTTTTCGAGCCAGCTAATGAAAAACTGTTTTTT. Protein sequence: CASSLFEPANEKLFF.

The chain has TRBV5-1 and TRBJ1-2; 11 nucleotides line up with TRBD1. V gave up 4 bases and J gave up 10 bases; unmatched junction bases: 12. The germline V gene encodes CDR1 SGHRS and CDR2 YFSETQ. The CDR3 totals 15 residues. The DNA for the CDR3 is TGCGCCAGCAGCACCCCGGACAGGGGGCCGGTGCCCTACACCTTC. Amino acids: CASSTPDRGPVPYTF.

The chain carries TRBV7-8 and TRBJ2-1; D is uncertain. V gave up 5 bases and J gave up 7 bases, with 18 bases separating them. The CDR3 runs to 15 residues. CDR1 and CDR2 from the germline V gene are SGHVS and FQNEAQ. CDR3 coding DNA: TGTGCCAGCAGCACGACGTGGTACCCTGGGAATGAGCAGTTCTTC. This codes for CASSTTWYPGNEQFF.

V usage is TRBV10-2 and J usage is TRBJ1-3; 7 bases fit TRBD1. CDR3 length: 14 amino acids. Germline CDR1 WSHSY, CDR2 SAAADI. V lost 6 bases and J lost 3; bases outside the gene matches: 5. CDR3 nucleotides: TGCGCCAGCAGCCGTACAGGGGTTGGAAACACCATATATTTT. Its protein product is CASSRTGVGNTIYF.

The table lists this clone with a count of one. The rearrangement joins TRBV16 to TRBJ1-1; maybe TRBD1 (6 bases). This CDR3 spans 14 amino acids. V was trimmed by 4 bases and J by 6 bases, leaving 15 bases between them. Germline CDR1 reads KGHSY; CDR2 reads FQNENV. The CDR3 region has the DNA TGTGCCAGCAGCCCAGCAGGGGCGCAGGCTGAAGCTTTCTTT. Translating gives CASSPAGAQAEAFF.

The V call is TRBV2, the J call TRBJ2-3; D is unclear. Between the trimmed V and J ends, which lost 5 bases and 6 bases, there was a span of 6 bases. Germline-derived CDR1 and CDR2 are SNHLY and FYNNEI. The CDR3 length is 11 residues. The CDR3 loop reads CASSNVDTQYF. In nucleotides, the CDR3 is TGTGCCAGCAGTAACGTGGATACGCAGTATTTT. Using reference TRBV2 and TRBJ2-3 for the parts outside the CDR3, the full variable domain is EPEVTQTPSHQVTQMGQEVILRCVPISNHLYFYWYRQILGQKVEFLVSFYNNEISEKSEIFDDQFSVERPDGSNFTLKIRSTKLEDSAMYFCASSNVDTQYFGPGTRLTVL.

The V gene is TRBV28, the J gene TRBJ2-7, with D tentatively TRBD1 (6 bases). CDR3 size: 12 residues. The V gene's germline CDR1 is MDHEN and CDR2 SYDVKM. The germline V and J ends were trimmed by 4 bases and 6 bases, with 10 bases remaining between them. The CDR3 region is CASSSNRAEQYF. In nucleotides, the CDR3 is TGTGCCAGCAGTTCGAACAGGGCCGAGCAGTACTTC. Based on the CDR3 plus reference TRBV28 and TRBJ2-7, the full variable domain is DVKVTQSSRYLVKRTGEKVFLECVQDMDHENMFWYRQDPGLGLRLIYFSYDVKMKEKGDIPEGYSVSREKKERFSLILESASTNQTSMYLCASSSNRAEQYFGPGTRLTVT.

V is TRBV7-9 and J is TRBJ2-1; 7 bases agree with TRBD2. Germline V gene data show CDR1 as SEHNR and CDR2 as FQNEAQ (reference sequence). The CDR3 sequence is 13 residues long. The junction had 7 bases not matched to a gene; V was cut back by 2 bases and J by 12 bases. CDR3 DNA: TGTGCCAGCAGCTTAACTAGCGTGCCCTTGCAGTTCTTC. Encoded protein: CASSLTSVPLQFF. The complete variable domain, with remaining parts taken from reference TRBV7-9 and TRBJ2-1, reads DTGVSQNPRHKITKRGQNVTFRCDPISEHNRLYWYRQTLGQGPEFLTYFQNEAQLEKSRLLSDRFSAERPKGSFSTLEIQRTEQGDSAMYLCASSLTSVPLQFFGPGTRLTVL.

V is TRBV7-2 and J is TRBJ1-2, with D uncertain. The V end lost 4 bases, the J end lost 2 bases, and 14 bases lay between the germline ends. Germline V gene sequence: CDR1 SGHTA, CDR2 FQGNSA. This CDR3 is 15 amino acids long. The CDR3 region is CASSSHGLTNYGYTF. CDR3 sequence (DNA): TGTGCCAGCAGCTCACACGGACTGACGAACTATGGCTACACCTTC.

The rearrangement uses TRBV9 and TRBJ2-7; 7 bases line up with TRBD1. Germline V gene sequence: CDR1 SGDLS, CDR2 YYNGEE. With 0 bases clipped from V and 2 bases from J, the junction kept 5 bases outside the gene matches. The CDR3 runs 15 residues. The CDR3: CASSVAWDSPYEQYF. CDR3 sequence (DNA): TGTGCCAGCAGCGTAGCGTGGGACAGCCCCTACGAGCAGTACTTC.

This chain joins TRBV27 and TRBJ2-2; the match to TRBD2 covers 12 bases. The CDR3 extends over 17 amino acids. V was clipped by 3 bases and J by 4 bases; unmatched bases: 6. In germline, CDR1 is MNHEY, CDR2 SMNVEV (reference sequence). The CDR3 loop is CASSFRLAGVATGELFF. The DNA of the CDR3 is TGTGCCAGCAGTTTCCGACTAGCGGGAGTGGCCACCGGGGAGCTGTTTTTT.

The V gene is TRBV10-3, the J gene TRBJ2-5, with TRBD1 matching 8 bases. V lost 0 bases, J lost 3 bases, and 12 bases stayed unmatched. Germline V gives CDR1 ENHRY, CDR2 SYGVKD. The CDR3 covers 18 residues. The CDR3: CAISESPGRTGTEETQYF. CDR3 DNA sequence: TGTGCCATCAGTGAGTCGCCAGGCAGGACAGGGACAGAAGAGACCCAGTACTTC.

The CDR3 DNA is TGTGCCAGCAGCCAGACTAGCCCAGGGGGCATTCAGTACTTC. Amino acid sequence: CASSQTSPGGIQYF. The rearrangement links TRBV7-6 to TRBJ2-4; the D gene could be TRBD1 or TRBD2 (7 bases each). The germline V gene has CDR1 SGHVS and CDR2 FNYEAQ. This CDR3 is built from 14 residues. V lost 5 bases to trimming and J lost 9 bases, with 17 bases between them.

The genes are TRBV6-1 and TRBJ1-2; D call uncertain. CDR1 is MNHNS, CDR2 SASEGT, per germline. The CDR3 is 13 residues long. V was shortened by 5 bases and J by 2 bases, with 9 bases between the two germline ends. The CDR3 nucleotides are TGTGCCAGCAGTTTGCGAGGGAACTATGGCTACACCTTC. This sequence encodes CASSLRGNYGYTF.

The V and J genes are TRBV25-1 and TRBJ2-7; 7 bases are a match to TRBD1. CDR3 length: 16 amino acids. Germline CDR1 is MGHDK and CDR2 is SYGVNS. The ends lost 1 base at V and 5 bases at J; junction bases unmatched: 11. CDR3 DNA: TGTGCCAGCAGTGAATCAGGGGGTGGCGGCGGCCACGAGCAGTACTTC. Translated, it gives CASSESGGGGGHEQYF.

The chain links TRBV27 to TRBJ1-2; unclear D gene. Germline values: CDR1 MNHEY, CDR2 SMNVEV (reference sequence). The CDR3 has 14 amino acids. V gave up 5 bases and J gave up 7 bases, with 17 bases separating them. The CDR3 DNA is TGTGCCAGCAGTCCCCTCGGCGGGCCCACTGGCTACACCTTC. As protein: CASSPLGGPTGYTF.

The CDR3 protein is CASSLDQGPQHF. The CDR3 nucleotides are TGTGCCAGCAGCTTAGATCAAGGACCCCAGCATTTT. J is TRBJ1-5 and V is TRBV11-2; no clear D gene. CDR1 is SGHAT, CDR2 FQNNGV, per germline. V lost 0 bases and J lost 10, with 7 bases in between. The CDR3 is 12 residues long.

V and J are TRBV19 and TRBJ2-1, with 14 bases that match TRBD2. The ends lost 5 bases at V and 8 bases at J; junction bases unmatched: 2. The CDR3 has 14 residues. Germline V gene sequence: CDR1 LNHDA, CDR2 SQIVND (reference sequence). CDR3: CASSLGLAGDEQFF. CDR3 DNA sequence: TGTGCCAGTAGTCTGGGACTAGCGGGAGATGAGCAGTTCTTC.

The chain carries TRBV2 and TRBJ2-1; D is ambiguous. Germline CDR1 and CDR2: SNHLY and FYNNEI. The CDR3 sequence is 15 residues long. V gave up 6 bases and J gave up 0 bases, with 12 bases separating them. The CDR3 DNA reads as TGTGCCAGCAGGGTCCGAGACATCTCCTACAATGAGCAGTTCTTC. Protein: CASRVRDISYNEQFF.

This clone was seen a few times. Other DNA sequences in the sample encode the same CDR3. The chain carries TRBV4-2 and TRBJ1-1, with D perhaps TRBD1 (5 bases). The CDR3 covers 14 residues. Germline CDR1 LGHNA, CDR2 YNFKEQ. Trimming left V 0 bases short and J 4 bases short, with 9 bases between. The CDR3 sequence: CASSQDTGGTEAFF. CDR3 coding DNA: TGTGCCAGCAGCCAAGATACAGGTGGCACTGAAGCTTTCTTT.

On this clone itself: The sample contains more than one DNA sequence encoding this CDR3. The chain uses TRBV11-2 and TRBJ2-6; D call uncertain. CDR1 and CDR2 from the germline V gene are SGHAT and FQNNGV. The V and J ends lost 1 base and 4 bases respectively, with 8 bases between them. CDR3 length: 15 residues. Here the CDR3 reads CASSLVVGGANVLTF. CDR3 nucleotides: TGTGCCAGCAGCTTAGTAGTTGGGGGGGCCAACGTCCTGACTTTC.